These T cell receptor beta chains were read from a single sample in a study of blood T cell repertoires in COVID-19. Profiled with immunoSEQ multiplex PCR; TCRdb holds only in-frame clones, not every one. This table holds 45,000 or so clones, about 80% found once. Sequenced: peripheral blood. All receptors come from a human donor in a cohort sampled during active COVID-19. CDR3s include the opening cysteine and the closing phenylalanine or tryptophan. The order of the fields is V gene, J gene, D gene, CDR3 protein. The D gene is left open where the match is weak.

v_call: TRBV30; j_call: TRBJ2-5; d_call: TRBD2; cdr3_aa: CAWSAPGGEETQYF
v_call: TRBV5-1; j_call: TRBJ2-7; d_call: TRBD1; cdr3_aa: CASSLAGTEAYEQYF
v_call: TRBV7-9; j_call: TRBJ2-7; d_call: -; cdr3_aa: CASSPPGLEGRYYEQYF
v_call: TRBV11-2; j_call: TRBJ1-1; d_call: -; cdr3_aa: CASSYDTSYAFF
v_call: TRBV3-1/TRBV3-2; j_call: TRBJ2-2; d_call: TRBD1; cdr3_aa: CASSPADRGVNTGELFF
v_call: TRBV11-2; j_call: TRBJ2-2; d_call: TRBD1; cdr3_aa: CASSSDRSTGELFF
v_call: TRBV19; j_call: TRBJ1-2; d_call: -; cdr3_aa: CARGTLEEGYTF
v_call: TRBV10-3; j_call: TRBJ1-5; d_call: -; cdr3_aa: CAISGQPNQPQHF
v_call: TRBV5-5; j_call: TRBJ1-1; d_call: TRBD1; cdr3_aa: CASSSAPGQGYGDTEAFF
v_call: TRBV7-9; j_call: TRBJ1-1; d_call: TRBD1; cdr3_aa: CASSLDRAAEAFF
v_call: TRBV6-5; j_call: TRBJ1-3; d_call: -; cdr3_aa: CASSYLEGGSGNTIYF
v_call: TRBV6-4; j_call: TRBJ1-2; d_call: TRBD1; cdr3_aa: CASSLQGPLRDYGYTF
v_call: TRBV24-1; j_call: TRBJ2-5; d_call: TRBD1; cdr3_aa: CATSDPTGDRQETQYF
v_call: TRBV27; j_call: TRBJ2-1; d_call: TRBD2; cdr3_aa: CASSPASGSNEQFF
v_call: TRBV10-3; j_call: TRBJ2-1; d_call: TRBD2; cdr3_aa: CAISASGRPNEQFF
v_call: TRBV5-6; j_call: TRBJ2-7; d_call: -; cdr3_aa: CASSFLDWSREQYF
v_call: TRBV6-5; j_call: TRBJ2-1; d_call: -; cdr3_aa: CASSYYRSSYNEQFF
v_call: TRBV11-3; j_call: TRBJ2-1; d_call: TRBD2; cdr3_aa: CASSLELADYNEQFF
v_call: TRBV28; j_call: TRBJ2-4; d_call: -; cdr3_aa: CASSPPTKNIQYF
v_call: TRBV30; j_call: TRBJ1-1; d_call: -; cdr3_aa: CAWSRQGNTEAFF
v_call: TRBV7-6; j_call: TRBJ2-5; d_call: TRBD2; cdr3_aa: CASSLGATTSGQETQYF
v_call: TRBV5-4; j_call: TRBJ1-1; d_call: TRBD1; cdr3_aa: CASSLDRGETEAFF